The 6 T cell receptor beta chains below come from one sample, sequenced in a study of regulatory T cells in long-lasting Graves disease. HTBI primers from iRepertoire and Arm-PCR of CDR3 regions yielded the TCR beta libraries. TCRdb passed the multiplex PCR reads through MiXCR, listing each CDR3 protein once. This sample has approximately 540,000 distinct CDR3 sequences, with 12% found just once. Time point specified: newly diagnosed GD, antithyroid drugs for less than 3 months. PBMCs were the source of the RNA used for TCR sequencing. This sample also appeared in a second study, on T cells in Graves' hyperthyroidism and ophthalmopathy.

The sequences come from peripheral blood mononuclear cells (PBMCs), collected at new diagnosis, from a patient treated with antithyroid drugs. All receptors come from a woman between 25 and 40 years old with Graves disease.

The chain combines TRBV20-1 with TRBJ2-7, with TRBD2 identical over 10 bases. CDR1 is DFQATT, CDR2 SNEGSKA, per germline (reference sequence). The CDR3 length is 15 residues. V gave up 3 bases and J gave up 0 bases; unmatched junction bases: 5. The CDR3 DNA reads TGCAGTGCTAGTACTACTAGCGGGGACTCCTACGAGCAGTACTTC. Translating gives CSASTTSGDSYEQYF.

Many counts were recorded for this clonotype. J is TRBJ2-5 and V is TRBV20-1; 12 bases line up with TRBD2. The V segment lost 7 bases and the J segment 3 bases; nucleotides outside the gene matches: 12. This CDR3 region has 16 residues. Germline CDR1 is DFQATT and CDR2 is SNEGSKA (reference sequence). The CDR3 nucleotides are TGCAGTGTAGATATTCTTGGACTAGCGGGAAAAGAGACCCAGTACTTC. This sequence encodes CSVDILGLAGKETQYF.

About this clonotype itself: It is likely a read error: a sequence one base away is far more abundant. The rearrangement links TRBV2 to TRBJ2-3; 8 positions match TRBD2. Germline V gene lookup returns CDR1 SNHLY and CDR2 FYNNEI. With V trimmed by 6 bases and J by 5 bases, 10 bases remained unmatched. The CDR3 length is 15 residues. The CDR3 region has the DNA TGTGCCAGCAGCCGGGGGGGGAGCCGGCGAGATACGCAGTATTTT. It encodes CASSRGGSRRDTQYF.

This clonotype was observed once. The chain carries TRBV28 and TRBJ1-6; possible D gene TRBD1, 6 bases. This CDR3 region has 14 residues. V was clipped by 3 bases and J by 10 bases, with 13 bases between them. Per the germline V gene, CDR1 is MDHEN and CDR2 is SYDVKM. The CDR3 reads CASSFPGAQSPLHF. The CDR3, as DNA: TGTGCCAGCAGTTTCCCGGGGGCTCAATCACCCCTCCACTTT.

In its sample, this clonotype was seen a few times. The chain combines TRBV4-1 with TRBJ1-5; possible D gene TRBD1, 6 bases. The CDR3 runs to 16 residues. Trimming pared 4 bases from V and 7 bases from J, leaving 20 bases between. Germline V gives CDR1 MGHRA, CDR2 YSYEKL. The CDR3 DNA reads TGCGCCAGCAGCCCCGTATGGGGGGCTGATAGGCAGCCCCAGCATTTT. Amino acid sequence: CASSPVWGADRQPQHF.

This clonotype was seen many times. This chain joins TRBV20-1 and TRBJ2-1; D remains ambiguous. The CDR3 spans 11 residues. V was shortened by 1 base and J by 9 bases, with 7 bases between the two germline ends. Per germline, CDR1 DFQATT and CDR2 SNEGSKA (reference sequence). The CDR3 loop is CSARVNSEQFF. The DNA for the CDR3 is TGCAGTGCTAGAGTTAATAGTGAGCAGTTCTTC.